The 17 T cell receptor beta chains given below trace back to one sample, sequenced in a study of blood T cell repertoires in COVID-19. Some clones are missing from TCRdb's copy, which holds only in-frame ones; the method was immunoSEQ multiplex PCR. The sample comprises approximately 97,000 clones, roughly 80% of which are singletons, and about 4.4% rests with the top ten. Sequenced material: peripheral blood. These receptors were collected from a man between 60 and 75 years old with acute or convalescent COVID-19.

The J gene is TRBJ2-7, the V gene TRBV6-2 or TRBV6-3, with D maybe TRBD1 (5 bases). The CDR3 runs to 16 residues. Germline CDR1 and CDR2: MNHEY and SVGEGT. V lost 0 bases, J lost 0 bases, and 12 bases lay in between. CDR3 protein: CASSYSSGHSSYEQYF. For the CDR3, the DNA is TGTGCCAGCAGTTACTCGTCCGGACACAGCTCCTACGAGCAGTACTTC.

The rearrangement joins TRBV4-3 to TRBJ1-4; D uncertain. V was pared by 0 bases and J by 4 bases, with 18 bases between. This CDR3 has 18 amino acids. Germline values: CDR1 LGHNA, CDR2 YSLEER. The chain's CDR3 is CASSQDGPGRIGNEKLFF. The CDR3 DNA sequence: TGCGCCAGCAGCCAAGATGGCCCAGGCAGAATTGGTAATGAAAAACTGTTTTTT.

The chain is built from TRBV6-2 or TRBV6-3 and TRBJ2-1, with D possibly matching TRBD2 (6 bases). The CDR3 is 14 amino acids. V was clipped by 4 bases and J by 4 bases, with 11 bases between them. CDR1 MNHEY and CDR2 SVGEGT come from the germline V gene. CDR3 loop: CASSWGGEYNEQFF. CDR3 nucleotides: TGTGCCAGCAGTTGGGGCGGGGAGTACAATGAGCAGTTCTTC.

The J gene is TRBJ1-5, the V gene TRBV28; D remains ambiguous. Trimming removed 3 bases from V and 7 bases from J, with 13 bases in between. Germline V gene lookup returns CDR1 MDHEN and CDR2 SYDVKM. The CDR3 extends over 14 amino acids. CDR3 DNA: TGTGCCAGCAGTTTGTTTTGGGTGGAGCAGCCCCAGCATTTT. Amino acid sequence: CASSLFWVEQPQHF.

This clone was observed a single time. The rearrangement uses TRBV19 and TRBJ1-1, with D possibly TRBD1 on 6 matching bases. There are 17 residues in the CDR3. The V gene lost 4 bases and the J gene lost 1 base, with 19 bases spanning the gap. CDR1 is LNHDA and CDR2 is SQIVND in the germline V gene (reference sequence). The CDR3 sequence: CASSNWKGGRGNTEAFF. In nucleotides, the CDR3 is TGTGCCAGTAGTAACTGGAAGGGGGGGAGAGGGAACACTGAAGCTTTCTTT. Full variable domain (remainder filled in from reference TRBV19 and TRBJ1-1): DGGITQSPKYLFRKEGQNVTLSCEQNLNHDAMYWYRQDPGQGLRLIYYSQIVNDFQKGDIAEGYSVSREKKESFPLTVTSAQKNPTAFYLCASSNWKGGRGNTEAFFGQGTRLTVV.

V gene TRBV3-1 (or the pseudogene TRBV3-2) combines with J gene TRBJ1-2; 7 bases map to TRBD1. With 2 bases clipped from V and 6 bases from J, the junction kept 3 bases outside the gene matches. This CDR3 contains 13 residues. Germline lookup yields CDR1 LGHDT and CDR2 YNNKEL (reference sequence). The CDR3 region has the DNA TGTGCCAGCAGCCAAAGACAGGGTAATGGCTACACCTTC. It codes for CASSQRQGNGYTF.

This chain connects TRBV30 to TRBJ1-5; tentative D call: TRBD1 (6 bases). CDR1 and CDR2 (germline): GTSNPN, SVGIG (reference sequence). The ends were cut back, 2 bases at V and 6 bases at J, with 14 bases in the middle. This CDR3 is 14 amino acids long. The CDR3 nucleotides read TGTGCCTGGAGTAAGGGGGGGGCTGTTCAGCCCCAGCATTTT. Protein product: CAWSKGGAVQPQHF.

The chain carries TRBV30 and TRBJ2-5; maybe TRBD2 (6 bases). The CDR3 runs 16 residues. Trimming took 3 bases from V and 0 from J, leaving 17 bases between them. Germline V lookup: CDR1 GTSNPN, CDR2 SVGIG (reference sequence). CDR3 protein: CAWRSGRPTNQETQYF. In DNA form, the CDR3 reads TGTGCCTGGAGGTCAGGGAGGCCGACTAACCAAGAGACCCAGTACTTC.

This clone has just a few counts. This sequence joins TRBV19 and TRBJ1-2; D is possibly TRBD1 (6 bases). This CDR3 region has 14 residues. Germline CDR1 LNHDA, CDR2 SQIVND (reference sequence). V was cut by 3 bases and J by 4 bases, with 12 bases left in between. The CDR3, as DNA: TGTGCCAGTAGTATTTACAGGGCAGGCTATGGCTACACCTTC. Translating gives CASSIYRAGYGYTF.

The CDR3 sequence is CSSKREVSYNEQFF. CDR3 nucleotides: TGCAGCTCGAAGCGGGAGGTCTCCTACAATGAGCAGTTCTTC. The chain links TRBV29-1 to TRBJ2-1; 9 bases are a match to TRBD2. Germline V gene sequence: CDR1 SQVTM, CDR2 ANQGSEA. The V segment lost 8 bases and the J segment 0 bases; nucleotides outside the gene matches: 5. CDR3 length equals 14 residues.

This chain uses TRBV27 with TRBJ1-3; a possible D gene is TRBD1 (5 bases). CDR1 is MNHEY and CDR2 is SMNVEV in the germline V gene (reference sequence). CDR3 size: 17 residues. V was pared by 2 bases and J by 0 bases, with 14 bases between. The CDR3 sequence: CASSLIGQPSSGNTIYF. CDR3 DNA sequence: TGTGCCAGCAGTTTAATAGGACAACCGAGCTCTGGAAACACCATATATTTT.

The rearrangement uses TRBV10-1 and TRBJ2-4; unclear D gene. Trimming stripped 4 bases from V and 6 bases from J, with 4 bases between. The length of the CDR3 is 11 residues. The germline V gene encodes CDR1 WNHNN and CDR2 SYGVQD (reference sequence). The chain's CDR3 is CASSAGNIQYF. The CDR3 DNA sequence: TGCGCCAGCAGTGCGGGAAACATTCAGTACTTC.

This clone has just one count. The chain recombines TRBV27 with TRBJ2-5, with 9 positions matching TRBD1. The CDR3 length is 17 residues. Germline CDR1 reads MNHEY; CDR2 reads SMNVEV (reference sequence). V lost 5 bases, J lost 2 bases, and 12 bases stayed unmatched. CDR3 protein: CASSPGTGRMVQETQYF. The CDR3 nucleotides are TGTGCCAGCAGTCCCGGGACAGGGAGGATGGTACAAGAGACCCAGTACTTC.

The CDR3 DNA is TGTGCCAGCAGTTTGGAGTTCACTGAAGCTTTCTTT. Residues: CASSLEFTEAFF. The chain carries TRBV12-3 or TRBV12-4 and TRBJ1-1; no clear D. The V gene lost 3 bases and the J gene lost 4 bases, with 6 bases spanning the gap. CDR3 length equals 12 residues.

V is TRBV11-2 and J is TRBJ2-7; 7 positions agree with TRBD2. The trim removed 3 bases at V and 6 bases at J, leaving 14 bases unmatched. Germline V CDR1 and CDR2: SGHAT, FQNNGV. The CDR3 is 16 amino acids. The CDR3 DNA reads TGTGCCAGCAGCTTTCCCAAAACTGGGGGGGTTCGCGAGCAGTACTTC. Protein sequence: CASSFPKTGGVREQYF.

This sequence joins TRBV5-4 and TRBJ1-6; 7 bases are shared with TRBD1. The CDR3 extends over 16 amino acids. Germline values: CDR1 SGHNT, CDR2 YYREEE (reference sequence). The trim removed 0 bases at V and 7 bases at J, leaving 7 bases unmatched. The DNA for the CDR3 is TGTGCCAGCAGCTTGGGAAACAGGGGAGGAAATTCACCCCTCCACTTT. The encoded protein is CASSLGNRGGNSPLHF.

This sequence joins TRBV12-5 and TRBJ1-5; unclear D gene. From germline, CDR1 is LGHNT and CDR2 FRNRAP. With 4 bases removed from V and 6 bases from J, the gap between germline ends came to 10 bases. This CDR3 has 13 residues. CDR3 region: CASGSDEGQPQHF. CDR3 DNA: TGTGCTAGTGGTTCAGACGAGGGTCAGCCCCAGCATTTT.